What follows describes a single TCR beta chain. The data were taken from a study of blood T cell repertoires in COVID-19. Produced via immunoSEQ multiplex PCR; TCRdb's table is partial and in-frame only. The table lists 250,000 to 300,000 clones, approximately 90% of them singletons. Donors in Cohort 3 who had recovered were those with two negative PCRs, healthcare professional clearance, or resolution of their symptoms. Sequenced sample: PBMCs or T cells enriched from blood (not recorded which). This sequence originates from a man aged 18-30 years who had recovered from COVID-19.

The CDR3: CASSEGGTGGRGYTF. CDR3 coding DNA: TGTGCCAGCAGTGAAGGAGGGACAGGGGGTCGGGGCTACACCTTC. The chain employs TRBV2 and TRBJ1-2; 11 bases align to TRBD1. This CDR3 has 15 residues. Germline-derived CDR1 and CDR2 are SNHLY and FYNNEI. Germline trimming cut 1 base from V and 8 bases from J; bases unmatched to any gene: 6.